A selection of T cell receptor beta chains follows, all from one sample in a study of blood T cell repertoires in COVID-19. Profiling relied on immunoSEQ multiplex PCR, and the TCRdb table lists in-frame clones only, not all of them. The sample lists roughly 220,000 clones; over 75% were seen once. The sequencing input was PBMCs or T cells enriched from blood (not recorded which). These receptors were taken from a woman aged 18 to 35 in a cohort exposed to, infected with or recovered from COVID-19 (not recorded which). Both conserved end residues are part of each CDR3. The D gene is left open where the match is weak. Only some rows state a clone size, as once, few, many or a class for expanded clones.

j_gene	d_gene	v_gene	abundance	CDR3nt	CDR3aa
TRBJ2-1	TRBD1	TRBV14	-	TGTGCCAGCAGCTCACGACAGGGTAGGGCTGATGAGCAGTTCTTC	CASSSRQGRADEQFF
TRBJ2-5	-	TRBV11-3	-	TGTGCCAGCAGCGTCCAGGGGACCCAGTACTTC	CASSVQGTQYF
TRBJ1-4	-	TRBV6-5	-	TGTGCCAGCAGGGTAGGTACAGGGTCGGATGAAAAACTGTTTTTT	CASRVGTGSDEKLFF
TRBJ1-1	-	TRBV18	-	TGTGCCAGCTCACCACCCCAAACCAGGGGAAAGGCTTTCTTT	CASSPPQTRGKAFF
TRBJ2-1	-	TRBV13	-	TGTGCCAGCAGCTCCAGGGGTCGGGGTAAATACAATGAGCAGTTCTTC	CASSSRGRGKYNEQFF
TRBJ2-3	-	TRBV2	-	TGTGCCAGCAAACAGGGCGGGACAGATACGCAGTATTTT	CASKQGGTDTQYF
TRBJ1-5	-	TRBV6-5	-	TGTGCCAGCAGTTACGATGGAGGGCAGCCCCAGCATTTT	CASSYDGGQPQHF
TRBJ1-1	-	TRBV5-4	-	TGTGCCAGCAGCTTGACCAGGGAGGATGAAGCTTTCTTT	CASSLTREDEAFF
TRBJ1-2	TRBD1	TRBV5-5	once	TGTGCCAGCAGCTTGGCCGTGGACAGGAGCTATGGCTACACCTTC	CASSLAVDRSYGYTF
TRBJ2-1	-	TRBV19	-	TGTGCCAGTAGTATAGATGGTTCGGACTACTCCTACAATGAGCAGTTCTTC	CASSIDGSDYSYNEQFF
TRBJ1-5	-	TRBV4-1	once	TGCGCCAGCAGCCAAGAAAAACAGGACATAGGGTATCAGCCCCAGCATTTT	CASSQEKQDIGYQPQHF
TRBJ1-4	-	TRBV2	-	TGTGCCAGCAGTCTCCGGACCCCGGGGGAAAAACTGTTTTTT	CASSLRTPGEKLFF
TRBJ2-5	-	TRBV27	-	TGTGCCAGCAGTCCGCTCCGGAGGACCCAGTACTTC	CASSPLRRTQYF
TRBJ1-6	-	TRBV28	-	TGTGCCAGCAGGAGGGTCTCCTATAATTCACCCCTCCACTTT	CASRRVSYNSPLHF
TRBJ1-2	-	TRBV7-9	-	TGTGCCAGCAGCTTAGACAGGGACGAGGGCTACACCTTC	CASSLDRDEGYTF
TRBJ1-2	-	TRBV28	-	TGTGCCAGCAGAACAGGAGCCCCCAACTATGGCTACACCTTC	CASRTGAPNYGYTF
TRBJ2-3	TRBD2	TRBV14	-	TGTGCCAGGAGACTAGCGGCCCCTAGCACAGATACGCAGTATTTT	CARRLAAPSTDTQYF